The 8 T cell receptor beta chains reported below all come from one sample, sequenced in a study of cytomegalovirus exposure and HLA in healthy donors. The PCR used 60 Vbeta and 13 Jbeta primers. The repertoire was sequenced with immunoSEQ multiplex PCR; TCRdb's copy has only in-frame clones and lacks some. Of more than 85,000 clones listed, around three quarters were seen once; the top ten hold 7.7%. The source material was PBMCs. Receptors were obtained from a woman aged 45-60 years in good health and CMV-seropositive.

This chain connects TRBV6-8 to TRBJ2-1, with 7 bases that match TRBD1. The CDR3 is 17 amino acids. Germline assignment: CDR1 MNHGY and CDR2 SAAAGT. V lost 5 bases, J lost 1 base, and 11 bases stayed unmatched. CDR3 region: CASSPTHRGESYNEQFF. The CDR3 region has the DNA TGTGCCAGCAGTCCGACCCACAGGGGTGAGTCCTACAATGAGCAGTTCTTC.

The chain employs TRBV6-1 and TRBJ2-5; 7 nucleotides agree with TRBD2. The J call is doubtful: the DNA matches TRBJ2-7 better. CDR1 MNHNS and CDR2 SASEGT come from the germline V gene. This CDR3 region has 13 residues. CDR3 loop: CASQQGGLYEQYF. In DNA, the CDR3 is TGTGCCAGTCAGCAGGGAGGGCTGTACGAGCAGTACTTC.

The V call is TRBV7-2, the J call TRBJ2-1; TRBD2 might be the D (5 bases). Trimming pared 5 bases from V and 0 bases from J, leaving 11 bases between. Germline CDR1 is SGHTA and CDR2 is FQGNSA. There are 15 residues in the CDR3. The CDR3: CASSDGGFSYNEQFF. Written as DNA, the CDR3 is TGTGCCAGCAGCGACGGCGGGTTCTCCTACAATGAGCAGTTCTTC.

V is TRBV27 and J is TRBJ2-3, with 10 bases lining up with TRBD2. Germline CDR1 reads MNHEY; CDR2 reads SMNVEV (reference sequence). The ends lost 5 bases at V and 5 bases at J; junction bases unmatched: 13. This CDR3 is built from 17 residues. The CDR3 DNA reads TGTGCCAGCAGTGACTATTCTAGCGGGGGCCTGAAAGATACGCAGTATTTT. The encoded protein is CASSDYSSGGLKDTQYF.

Only a few counts were recorded for this clone. The V gene is TRBV6-5, the J gene TRBJ1-2; D gene ambiguous. Germline-derived CDR1 and CDR2 are MNHEY and SVGAGI. The CDR3 is 11 amino acids. Trimming took off 6 bases at V and 4 bases at J, with 6 bases between the two ends. The CDR3: CASSSGYGYTF. The CDR3 region has the DNA TGTGCCAGCAGCTCCGGCTATGGCTACACCTTC.

The rearrangement joins TRBV10-3 to TRBJ2-3; D may be TRBD1 (5 bases). Germline V gene data show CDR1 as ENHRY and CDR2 as SYGVKD. There are 13 residues in the CDR3. V shed 4 bases and J shed 5 bases, with 10 bases lying between them. The CDR3 region has the DNA TGTGCCATCAGTGTAGGGGTAGGAGATACGCAGTATTTT. This encodes CAISVGVGDTQYF.

This rearrangement joins TRBV20-1 to TRBJ2-1; TRBD2 might be the D (6 bases). CDR1 DFQATT and CDR2 SNEGSKA come from the germline V gene (reference sequence). Trimming left V 4 bases short and J 8 bases short, with 9 bases between. The CDR3 totals 11 residues. CDR3 in DNA: TGCAGTGCTACCCGGGACTATGAGCAGTTCTTC. As protein: CSATRDYEQFF.

J is TRBJ2-7 and V is TRBV7-6, with a weak D call TRBD1 (6 bases). The CDR3 extends over 13 amino acids. V was clipped by 3 bases and J by 3 bases, with 9 bases between them. Germline V CDR1 and CDR2: SGHVS, FNYEAQ. This CDR3 reads CASSLGTNYEQYF. CDR3 in DNA: TGTGCCAGCAGCTTGGGGACAAACTACGAGCAGTACTTC.